The sequence of this T cell receptor beta chain was determined in a study of cytomegalovirus exposure and HLA in healthy donors. Broader study findings: Presence/absence comparisons presumed near-even sequencing depth among donors.

Likely unrecorded immune exposures existed in these nominally healthy donors. Unmatched junction bases numbered 5, after V lost 0 bases and J lost 5 bases. The length of the CDR3 is 16 residues. Germline V gene sequence: CDR1 MRHNA, CDR2 SNTAGT. This clone was picked up a small number of times. The antigen remains undetermined. The primer mix had 60 Vbeta and 13 Jbeta primers. The repertoire was sequenced with immunoSEQ multiplex PCR; TCRdb's copy has only in-frame clones and lacks some. The data show 150,000 to 200,000 clones, roughly 86% seen once. Sequences were obtained from PBMCs. The clonotype comes from a woman in her late teens or twenties in good health and CMV-seronegative. The chain combines TRBV6-4 with TRBJ2-3; 10 nucleotides line up with TRBD2. CDR3 DNA sequence: TGTGCCAGCAGTGACTCTAGTAGCGGGGGGAGAGATACGCAGTATTTT. Encoded protein: CASSDSSSGGRDTQYF.